One and the same sample provided the 8 T cell receptor beta chains below, sequenced in a study of blood T cell repertoires in COVID-19. The repertoire was sequenced with immunoSEQ multiplex PCR; TCRdb's copy has only in-frame clones and lacks some. The top ten hold 2% to 2.5% of the sample, which has approximately 250,000 clones, more than 75% seen once. Material: PBMCs or T cells enriched from blood (not recorded which). The receptor set was obtained from a woman aged 55-70 years in a cohort exposed to, infected with or recovered from COVID-19 (not recorded which).

This chain connects TRBV2 to TRBJ2-7, with 9 bases fitting TRBD1. The CDR3 is 14 amino acids. V was pared by 8 bases and J by 6 bases, with 11 bases of the junction left unmatched. CDR1 is SNHLY and CDR2 is FYNNEI in the germline V gene. In nucleotides, the CDR3 is TGTGCCAGCTTATCTCGGACAGGGGTCGGCGAGCAGTACTTC. Protein product: CASLSRTGVGEQYF. The complete variable domain, with remaining parts taken from reference TRBV2 and TRBJ2-7, reads EPEVTQTPSHQVTQMGQEVILRCVPISNHLYFYWYRQILGQKVEFLVSFYNNEISEKSEIFDDQFSVERPDGSNFTLKIRSTKLEDSAMYFCASLSRTGVGEQYFGPGTRLTVT.

This chain connects TRBV21-1 to TRBJ2-1; the D call in the table, TRBD1, was not verified against the DNA. TRBV21-1 is noted as a pseudogene. The CDR3 sequence is 14 residues long. The CDR3 here is CASTRTGPYNEQFF. The CDR3 DNA reads TGTGCCAGCACACGGACAGGGCCCTACAATGAGCAGTTCTTC.

The chain recombines TRBV6-5 with TRBJ1-2, with D hard to call. The CDR3 covers 12 residues. Germline assignment: CDR1 MNHEY and CDR2 SVGAGI. V was cut by 5 bases and J by 4 bases, with 8 bases left in between. CDR3 sequence reads: CASSPGSYGYTF. Here the CDR3 DNA reads TGTGCCAGCAGTCCGGGGTCCTATGGCTACACCTTC.

The V call is TRBV7-6, the J call TRBJ2-2; no definite D call. V was shortened by 2 bases and J by 7 bases, with 8 bases between the two germline ends. Germline V gene data show CDR1 as SGHVS and CDR2 as FNYEAQ. This CDR3 has 13 residues. As DNA, the CDR3 is TGTGCCAGCAGCTTAAATACGGGCGGGGAGCTGTTTTTT. Translating gives CASSLNTGGELFF. The full variable domain, completed using reference TRBV7-6 and TRBJ2-2, is GAGVSQSPRYKVTKRGQDVALRCDPISGHVSLYWYRQALGQGPEFLTYFNYEAQQDKSGLPNDRFSAERPEGSISTLTIQRTEQRDSAMYRCASSLNTGGELFFGEGSRLTVL.

The rearrangement joins TRBV19 to TRBJ1-2; 11 bases are shared with TRBD1. Germline V gene lookup returns CDR1 LNHDA and CDR2 SQIVND (reference sequence). The CDR3 is 15 amino acids. The V and J ends lost 5 bases and 4 bases, in that order; junction bases with no gene match: 6. CDR3: CASSPGTGGSYGYTF. CDR3 coding DNA: TGTGCCAGTAGTCCCGGGACAGGGGGAAGCTATGGCTACACCTTC. The variable domain in full, completed from reference TRBV19 and TRBJ1-2, reads DGGITQSPKYLFRKEGQNVTLSCEQNLNHDAMYWYRQDPGQGLRLIYYSQIVNDFQKGDIAEGYSVSREKKESFPLTVTSAQKNPTAFYLCASSPGTGGSYGYTFGSGTRLTVV.

The chain is built from TRBV28 and TRBJ2-7; TRBD2 matches 12 bases. The ends lost 4 bases at V and 4 bases at J; junction bases unmatched: 5. CDR3 length: 15 residues. The germline gives CDR1 MDHEN, CDR2 SYDVKM. The DNA of the CDR3 is TGTGCCAGCAGTTCGTGGACTAGCGGGACGTACGAGCAGTACTTC. Translated: CASSSWTSGTYEQYF.

J is TRBJ2-1 and V is TRBV11-3; 7 nucleotides match TRBD2. CDR1 and CDR2 (germline): SGHNT, YENEEA. V was pared by 0 bases and J by 0 bases, with 5 bases of the junction left unmatched. The length of the CDR3 is 17 residues. The CDR3, as DNA: TGTGCCAGCAGCTTAGAGGGCGGGAGCCTCTCCTACAATGAGCAGTTCTTC. Translation: CASSLEGGSLSYNEQFF.

The chain links TRBV19 to TRBJ2-5; 8 positions agree with TRBD2. CDR1 LNHDA and CDR2 SQIVND come from the germline V gene (reference sequence). V was clipped by 6 bases and J by 7 bases; unmatched bases: 10. The length of the CDR3 is 14 residues. CDR3 in amino acids: CASSGGAPGVTQYF. CDR3 in DNA: TGTGCCAGTAGCGGGGGGGCCCCAGGCGTGACCCAGTACTTC.